This T cell receptor (beta chain) was recovered during a study of technical replicates of blood from a few donors. Profiling relied on immunoSEQ multiplex PCR, and the TCRdb table lists in-frame clones only, not all of them. The repertoire includes about 67,000 clones, roughly 98% of them detected once, and over 0.15% sits in the top ten. The V end lost 10 bases, the J end lost 6 bases, and 21 bases lay between the germline ends. The CDR3 consists of 14 residues. CDR1 and CDR2 from the germline V gene are SNHLY and FYNNEI. The chain has TRBV2 and TRBJ2-5, with D possibly matching TRBD2 (6 bases). Sequenced sample: T cells isolated from PBMCs. The receptor's source is a human donor in good health. The CDR3 loop is CATQPGLAIQTQYF. Here the CDR3 DNA reads TGTGCCACTCAACCGGGACTCGCCATACAGACCCAGTACTTC.